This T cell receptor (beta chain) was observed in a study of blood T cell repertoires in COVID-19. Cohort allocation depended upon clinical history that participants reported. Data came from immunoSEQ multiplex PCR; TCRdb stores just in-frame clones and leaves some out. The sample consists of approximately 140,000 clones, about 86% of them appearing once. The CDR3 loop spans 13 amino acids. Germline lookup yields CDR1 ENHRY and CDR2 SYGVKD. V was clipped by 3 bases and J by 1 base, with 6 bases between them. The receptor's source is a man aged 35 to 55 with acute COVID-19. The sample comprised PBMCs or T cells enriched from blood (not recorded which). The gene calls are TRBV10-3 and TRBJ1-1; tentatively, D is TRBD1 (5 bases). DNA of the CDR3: TGTGCCATCAGTGACCAGGGGAACACTGAAGCTTTCTTT. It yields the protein CAISDQGNTEAFF.